This T cell receptor (beta chain) was identified in a study of T cell repertoires in cytomegalovirus infection. Overall study context: CMV epitopes in the study were HLA-C-restricted (recently identified) and HLA-B-restricted (well studied). In public TCR beta signatures, there were indications of both CMV infection and matching HLA type. Findings of the study overall: Carriers of CMV and the relevant HLA type were discriminated by public TCR beta frequency.

As concerns this clonotype: Its antigen is unknown.

A single record per CDR3 protein comes from TCRdb applying MiXCR to the reads. The sample has 86,000 or so distinct CDR3 sequences, about 24% seen once. CDR1 and CDR2 (germline): SGHRS, YFSETQ. Trimming cost V 3 bases and J 2 bases, with 12 bases left between them. There are 15 residues in the CDR3. The sample here was CD8+ T cells from cultured PBMCs, taken from culture after CMV antigen stimulation. The clonotype originates from a human donor in good health (CMV status not recorded). Some clones in this sample may be carry-over from other donors' samples. The genes are TRBV5-1 and TRBJ2-1; a weak D match, TRBD1 (6 bases). CDR3 protein: CASSSSGTTYNEQFF. CDR3 nucleotides: TGCGCCAGCAGCTCCTCCGGGACAACCTACAATGAGCAGTTCTTC. Combining the CDR3 with reference TRBV5-1 and TRBJ2-1 gives the whole variable domain KAGVTQTPRYLIKTRGQQVTLSCSPISGHRSVSWYQQTPGQGLQFLFEYFSETQRNKGNFPGRFSGRQFSNSRSEMNVSTLELGDSALYLCASSSSGTTYNEQFFGPGTRLTVL.